These 13 T cell receptor beta chains were sequenced from one sample in a study of T cell changes during pregnancy in multiple sclerosis. This table comes from immunoSEQ multiplex PCR, and its TCRdb copy is limited to in-frame clones, with some not included. The sample lists over 50,000 clones; 88% were seen once. The specimen was peripheral blood, collected in the first trimester of pregnancy. These receptors were taken from a female donor with multiple sclerosis, enrolled in a pregnancy study.

This chain's CDR3 is CASSIRRESTYEQYF. The CDR3 coding sequence is TGTGCCAGTAGTATCCGGCGGGAGTCGACCTACGAGCAGTACTTC. The chain couples TRBV19 to TRBJ2-7; 7 bases line up with TRBD2. The germline V gene has CDR1 LNHDA and CDR2 SQIVND (reference sequence). With V trimmed by 3 bases and J by 2 bases, 7 bases remained unmatched. The CDR3 consists of 15 residues.

This chain links TRBV19 with TRBJ2-1; D is possibly TRBD2 (6 bases). V was shortened by 7 bases and J by 4 bases, with 8 bases between the two germline ends. Germline V lookup: CDR1 LNHDA, CDR2 SQIVND (reference sequence). The CDR3 covers 12 residues. In nucleotides, the CDR3 is TGTGCCAGTACGGAGGGATACAATGAGCAGTTCTTC. Translation: CASTEGYNEQFF.

V gene TRBV4-3 combines with J gene TRBJ2-1, with 13 bases identical to TRBD2. The junction had 5 bases not matched to a gene; V was cut back by 4 bases and J by 8 bases. The CDR3 sequence is 15 residues long. Germline CDR1 reads LGHNA; CDR2 reads YSLEER. The CDR3 nucleotides read TGCGCCAGCAGCCGACGGACTAGCGGGGGCGATGAGCAGTTCTTC. Translated: CASSRRTSGGDEQFF.

The gene calls are TRBV6-5 and TRBJ1-3; D is unresolved. This CDR3 has 13 amino acids. Germline values: CDR1 MNHEY, CDR2 SVGAGI. Trimming removed 10 bases from V and 1 base from J, with 11 bases in between. CDR3 loop: CATYSRSGNTIYF. CDR3 DNA: TGTGCCACCTACTCCCGTTCTGGAAACACCATATATTTT.

The table lists this clone with a few counts. J is TRBJ2-3 and V is TRBV28, with TRBD2 matching 12 bases. This CDR3 spans 18 amino acids. V lost 5 bases and J lost 2; bases outside the gene matches: 11. Germline CDR1 reads MDHEN; CDR2 reads SYDVKM. CDR3 nucleotides: TGTGCCAGCAGTCCGCGGACTAGCGGGGCTTTACTCACAGATACGCAGTATTTT. This gives the protein CASSPRTSGALLTDTQYF.

This chain connects TRBV7-2 to TRBJ1-1; D ambiguous. With 5 bases removed from V and 1 base from J, the gap between germline ends came to 11 bases. The CDR3 totals 14 residues. The germline V gene has CDR1 SGHTA and CDR2 FQGNSA. The CDR3 nucleotides read TGTGCCAGCAGCCGTCAACTGTCGAACACTGAAGCTTTCTTT. It codes for CASSRQLSNTEAFF.

The chain has TRBV19 and TRBJ2-5, with 7 bases that match TRBD1. CDR3 length: 16 residues. V shed 5 bases and J 3 bases; nucleotides not matched to a gene: 12. The germline V gene encodes CDR1 LNHDA and CDR2 SQIVND (reference sequence). The chain's CDR3 is CASSQLPGQLKETQYF. As DNA, the CDR3 is TGTGCCAGTAGTCAGCTTCCGGGACAGCTGAAAGAGACCCAGTACTTC.

The chain couples TRBV25-1 to TRBJ2-5; D not resolved. Germline-derived CDR1 and CDR2 are MGHDK and SYGVNS. This CDR3 region has 13 residues. V was trimmed by 0 bases and J by 4 bases, leaving 6 bases between them. Here the CDR3 DNA reads TGTGCCAGCAGTGAATATGTCTTAGAGACCCAGTACTTC. It specifies CASSEYVLETQYF.

The chain couples TRBV30 to TRBJ2-7; 11 nucleotides align to TRBD2. V lost 2 bases to trimming and J lost 6 bases; unmatched junction nucleotides: 12. The CDR3 extends over 16 amino acids. Germline lookup yields CDR1 GTSNPN and CDR2 SVGIG (reference sequence). The CDR3 reads CAWSRSGSGRASEQYF. CDR3 bases: TGTGCCTGGAGTCGGAGTGGTAGCGGGAGGGCGTCCGAGCAGTACTTC.

The V gene is TRBV19, the J gene TRBJ1-2; 10 bases map to TRBD1. CDR1 and CDR2 from the germline V gene are LNHDA and SQIVND (reference sequence). Unmatched junction bases numbered 2, after V lost 6 bases and J lost 7 bases. The CDR3 sequence is 12 residues long. The DNA of the CDR3 is TGTGCCAGTAGGACAGGGGGCGGTGGCTACACCTTC. This encodes CASRTGGGGYTF.

V is TRBV12-1 and J is TRBJ2-5; TRBD2 reflects the table's D call only, with no check against the DNA. TRBV12-1 is an annotated pseudogene. The CDR3 extends over 16 amino acids. The CDR3 loop is CASPSTLAGRGETQYF. The CDR3 DNA is TGTGCCAGCCCAAGTACGCTAGCGGGCCGTGGGGAGACCCAGTACTTC.

This sequence joins TRBV5-1 and TRBJ2-5; D is ambiguous. The V gene's germline CDR1 is SGHRS and CDR2 YFSETQ. Trimming took 7 bases from V and 3 from J, leaving 7 bases between them. The CDR3 is 11 residues long. This chain's CDR3 is CASSAEETQYF. CDR3 DNA: TGCGCCAGCTCGGCGGAAGAGACCCAGTACTTC.

The chain has TRBV2 and TRBJ2-7, with a tentative D call TRBD2 (5 bases). The CDR3 runs to 13 residues. The V gene's germline CDR1 is SNHLY and CDR2 FYNNEI. Trimming stripped 4 bases from V and 1 base from J, with 8 bases between. DNA of the CDR3: TGTGCCAGCAGTGCGGGATTTTCCTACGAGCAGTACTTC. This codes for CASSAGFSYEQYF.